The TCR beta chain described here comes from a study of blood T cell repertoires in COVID-19. Overall study context: PBMCs, B-cell-depleted T cells, or T cells provided the cDNA or gDNA that made up the material.

Original handling: Amplification of reference gene primers provided the estimated nucleated cell counts. Sequenced by immunoSEQ multiplex PCR; TCRdb stores in-frame clones only, minus some. The V and J calls and clone size were taken over from that table, and D and trimming were inferred from the DNA. Of around 340,000 clones detected, about 92% appear once; the ten largest clones hold around 4%. The germline V gene encodes CDR1 MRHNA and CDR2 SNTAGT. Trimming cost V 6 bases and J 9 bases; bases outside gene matches: 7. The CDR3 contains 13 residues. Followed longitudinally, the Seattle patients had been enrolled during active infection.

The sample was peripheral blood. The sequence came from an older woman with COVID-19, enrolled during active disease. This chain joins TRBV6-4 and TRBJ2-1, with 8 bases identical to TRBD2. The CDR3 protein is CASSPGLVGEQFF. The CDR3 DNA follows: TGTGCCAGCAGCCCGGGACTAGTCGGTGAGCAGTTCTTC.